Shown below are 22 T cell receptor beta chains from a single sample sequenced in a study of blood T cells in healthy people across ages. PCR was performed a second time for about 6 to 12 cycles using a sample-barcoded 5' primer and a J-beta primer mix. TCRdb reprocessed the 5' RACE reads via MiXCR and lists one record per CDR3 protein. The profile shows around 1,500,000 distinct CDR3 sequences, around 39% of them singletons. The source material was blood. The receptors come from a woman aged 18-29 years in good health.

This chain connects TRBV10-3 to TRBJ2-1; tentatively, D is TRBD2 (7 bases). Germline V CDR1 and CDR2: ENHRY, SYGVKD. Trimming took 4 bases from V and 4 from J, leaving 14 bases between them. This CDR3 comprises 15 residues. The CDR3: CAISAAGRGYNEQFF. The CDR3 DNA follows: TGTGCCATCAGTGCGGCAGGGAGGGGGTACAATGAGCAGTTCTTC.

This clonotype was observed a few times. The chain uses TRBV5-1 and TRBJ2-7; 7 bases are a match to TRBD1. Germline values: CDR1 SGHRS, CDR2 YFSETQ. CDR3 length: 15 residues. J was trimmed by 2 bases and V by 0 bases; bases with no gene match: 5. This CDR3 is CASSLVRDSAYEQYF. The CDR3 nucleotides read TGCGCCAGCAGCTTGGTCCGGGACAGCGCCTACGAGCAGTACTTC.

This rearrangement joins TRBV29-1 to TRBJ1-1; TRBD1 matches at 10 bases. Per germline, CDR1 SQVTM and CDR2 ANQGSEA. J was trimmed by 7 bases and V by 3 bases; bases with no gene match: 5. The CDR3 totals 13 residues. The CDR3 DNA reads TGCAGCGTTGATAGCCGGACAGGGGGTGAAGCTTTCTTT. This encodes CSVDSRTGGEAFF.

The chain has TRBV3-1 and TRBJ1-6; D call uncertain. Germline loops: CDR1 LGHDT, CDR2 YNNKEL (reference sequence). V was trimmed by 1 base and J by 6 bases, leaving 7 bases between them. This CDR3 is built from 14 residues. The chain's CDR3 is CASSQVGGNSPLHF. The CDR3 nucleotides read TGTGCCAGCAGCCAAGTGGGCGGTAATTCACCCCTCCACTTT.

This chain joins TRBV6-1 and TRBJ2-1; 7 bases fit TRBD2. This CDR3 comprises 15 residues. Trimming removed 7 bases from V and 0 bases from J; junction bases left unmatched: 6. Germline assignment: CDR1 MNHNS and CDR2 SASEGT. CDR3 coding DNA: TGTGCCAGCACTGACCGGGACTACTCCTACAATGAGCAGTTCTTC. Translating it yields CASTDRDYSYNEQFF.

The chain employs TRBV21-1 and TRBJ2-1; TRBD2 reflects the table's D call only, with no check against the DNA. TRBV21-1 corresponds to a pseudogene. The CDR3 runs 15 residues. In DNA, the CDR3 is TGTGCCAGCATTACTACGGGAGTAAGACACAATGAGCAGTTCTTC. Amino acids: CASITTGVRHNEQFF.

The chain joins TRBV5-1 to TRBJ1-2, with 10 nucleotides matching TRBD1. This CDR3 is built from 14 residues. The V segment lost 2 bases and the J segment 6 bases; nucleotides outside the gene matches: 4. Looked up from germline, CDR1 is SGHRS and CDR2 is YFSETQ. The CDR3 nucleotides are TGCGCCAGCAGCTTTGGGACAGGGGAGCATGGCTACACCTTC. Its protein is CASSFGTGEHGYTF. The variable domain in full, with the rest retrieved from reference TRBV5-1 and TRBJ1-2, is KAGVTQTPRYLIKTRGQQVTLSCSPISGHRSVSWYQQTPGQGLQFLFEYFSETQRNKGNFPGRFSGRQFSNSRSEMNVSTLELGDSALYLCASSFGTGEHGYTFGSGTRLTVV.

This clonotype has just a few counts. The V gene is TRBV4-1, the J gene TRBJ2-5, with 8 nucleotides matching TRBD2. This CDR3 spans 15 amino acids. The V gene end was trimmed by 5 bases and the J gene end by 7 bases; junction bases not matched to a gene: 12. CDR1 MGHRA and CDR2 YSYEKL come from the germline V gene. The CDR3 DNA sequence: TGCGCCAGCAGCGATAGGGGACTAGAAGGGGGGACCCAGTACTTC. Residues: CASSDRGLEGGTQYF.

The rearrangement links TRBV14 to TRBJ2-5, with D perhaps TRBD1 (6 bases). Germline CDR1 is SGHDN and CDR2 is FVKESK. This CDR3 is built from 14 residues. V was shortened by 4 bases and J by 11 bases, with 20 bases between the two germline ends. CDR3: CASSLNFRDNEQYF. The CDR3 DNA is TGTGCCAGCAGCCTTAATTTCAGGGACAATGAGCAGTACTTC.

The gene calls are TRBV20-1 and TRBJ2-1; 10 nucleotides match TRBD2. The CDR3 extends over 14 amino acids. V trimming: 5 bases; J trimming: 9 bases; junction bases outside the gene matches: 10. The germline V gene has CDR1 DFQATT and CDR2 SNEGSKA (reference sequence). CDR3 region: CSAPSAGGPSEQFF. For the CDR3, the DNA is TGCAGTGCTCCCTCAGCGGGAGGGCCAAGTGAGCAGTTCTTC.

The DNA of the CDR3 is TGCAGTGCTAGGGGACAGGTTAATAATTCACCCCTCCACTTT. Translation: CSARGQVNNSPLHF. The chain combines TRBV20-1 with TRBJ1-6, with 8 bases aligning to TRBD1. Germline CDR1 is DFQATT and CDR2 is SNEGSKA (reference sequence). The V segment lost 3 bases and the J segment 5 bases; nucleotides outside the gene matches: 3. The CDR3 has 14 amino acids.

This clonotype was counted only a few times. The chain employs TRBV7-9 and TRBJ2-5, with a tentative D call TRBD1 (6 bases). The ends were cut back, 6 bases at V and 2 bases at J, with 13 bases in the middle. The CDR3 is 14 residues long. Germline V gives CDR1 SEHNR, CDR2 FQNEAQ (reference sequence). CDR3 nucleotides: TGTGCCAGCAGAATTACAGGGTCACAAGAGACCCAGTACTTC. Its translation is CASRITGSQETQYF.

Only a few counts were recorded for this clonotype. The chain uses TRBV12-3 or TRBV12-4 and TRBJ1-4; D not resolved. Trimming stripped 6 bases from V and 8 bases from J, with 10 bases between. The CDR3 spans 12 residues. This CDR3 is CASSPEHEKLFF. The CDR3 DNA reads TGTGCCAGCAGCCCAGAACACGAAAAACTGTTTTTT.

J is TRBJ2-3 and V is TRBV9; unclear D gene. Between the trimmed V and J ends, which lost 3 bases and 6 bases, there was a span of 11 bases. The CDR3 is 13 amino acids. Germline CDR1 is SGDLS and CDR2 is YYNGEE. CDR3 sequence (DNA): TGTGCCAGCAGCGCCGACGTGGGGGATACGCAGTATTTT. Encoded protein: CASSADVGDTQYF.

Of note for this clonotype: A much larger clone lies a single base off, so this may be a read error. V usage is TRBV10-3 and J usage is TRBJ2-7; 9 positions match TRBD2. J gave up 7 bases and V 11 bases, and 15 bases lay outside the gene matches. Germline V gene sequence: CDR1 ENHRY, CDR2 SYGVKD. The CDR3 runs to 14 residues. CDR3 sequence reads: CASRAGGPYNEQYF. The CDR3 coding sequence is TGTGCCTCGAGGGCGGGAGGGCCCTACAATGAGCAGTACTTC.

Comment on this clonotype: The junction and the germline gene differ at one end; a read error may be behind it. The V call is TRBV29-1, the J call TRBJ2-3, with D perhaps TRBD1 or TRBD2 (5 bases each). This CDR3 is built from 14 residues. CDR1 and CDR2 (germline): SQVTM, ANQGSEA. CDR3 residues: CGVGDRGPTDTQYF. The CDR3 DNA reads TGCGGCGTTGGGGACCGAGGTCCCACAGATACGCAGTATTTT.

The sample holds a few counts of this clonotype. The chain couples TRBV4-2 to TRBJ2-3, with 9 nucleotides matching TRBD2. CDR1 is LGHNA and CDR2 is YNFKEQ in the germline V gene. The CDR3 has 15 residues. The junction had 4 bases not matched to a gene; V was cut back by 3 bases and J by 3 bases. CDR3 region: CASSQSAGGTDTQYF. DNA of the CDR3: TGTGCCAGCAGCCAGTCAGCGGGGGGAACAGATACGCAGTATTTT.

The chain has TRBV7-3 and TRBJ1-2; D might be TRBD1 (5 bases). CDR3 length: 14 residues. Germline V gives CDR1 SGHTA, CDR2 FQGTGA. Trimming stripped 5 bases from V and 4 bases from J, with 14 bases between. This chain's CDR3 is CASSPAGVGYGYTF. CDR3 nucleotides: TGTGCCAGCAGCCCCGCGGGGGTTGGCTATGGCTACACCTTC.

The table lists this clonotype with a few counts. The chain combines TRBV6-6 with TRBJ1-2; 10 nucleotides agree with TRBD1. V dropped 2 bases and J dropped 1; count of bases not matched to a gene: 7. Germline V gene lookup returns CDR1 MNHNY and CDR2 SVGAGI (reference sequence). The CDR3 loop spans 17 amino acids. The CDR3 protein is CASSYPGTGEGNYGYTF. CDR3 DNA sequence: TGTGCCAGCAGTTACCCCGGGACAGGGGAGGGTAACTATGGCTACACCTTC.

The V call is TRBV20-1, the J call TRBJ2-1; a possible D gene is TRBD2 (6 bases). Germline V lookup: CDR1 DFQATT, CDR2 SNEGSKA (reference sequence). V gave up 7 bases and J gave up 8 bases, with 12 bases separating them. The length of the CDR3 is 11 residues. The CDR3 nucleotides are TGCAGTGTTCCCTGGGAGGATGAGCAGTTCTTC. Its protein is CSVPWEDEQFF.

This clonotype was detected a few times. The rearrangement links TRBV30 to TRBJ2-4; D call uncertain. V was pared by 0 bases and J by 4 bases, with 10 bases between. The CDR3 has 14 amino acids. Germline CDR1 reads GTSNPN; CDR2 reads SVGIG (reference sequence). The CDR3, as DNA: TGTGCCTGGAGTGTACCCCCTACTAAAAACATTCAGTACTTC. Amino acids: CAWSVPPTKNIQYF. The complete variable domain, with remaining parts taken from reference TRBV30 and TRBJ2-4, reads SQTIHQWPATLVQPVGSPLSLECTVEGTSNPNLYWYRQAAGRGLQLLFYSVGIGQISSEVPQNLSASRPQDRQFILSSKKLLLSDSGFYLCAWSVPPTKNIQYFGAGTRLSVL.

This clonotype was found a few times. The chain is built from TRBV28 and TRBJ2-3; TRBD1 is a possible D gene (6 bases). Per the germline V gene, CDR1 is MDHEN and CDR2 is SYDVKM. The CDR3 has 14 residues. V lost 3 bases, J lost 4 bases, and 11 bases lay in between. CDR3 coding DNA: TGTGCCAGCAGTTTGCTTTCAGGGGCAGATACGCAGTATTTT. Protein product: CASSLLSGADTQYF.